Below, 23 T cell receptor beta chains from the same sample are listed, as sequenced in a study of cytomegalovirus exposure and HLA in healthy donors (dated by TCRdb to about 2017). The protocol used for the library was the immunoSEQ multiplex PCR assay. The multiplex PCR relied on a mix of 60 forward primers for TCR Vbeta segments and 13 reverse primers for TCR Jbeta segments. Imported from immuneACCESS, the table was reduced by TCRdb to in-frame sequences with V and J called. These copies leave out some clones; in studies compared against another copy, an unresolved V gene accounts for under half, and the cause of the remainder is not known. This sample lists 130,000 to 150,000 clones; 60% to 85% were detected once. The ten largest account for roughly 2.8% of the sample. Sequenced material: PBMCs. These receptors were taken from a male donor in good health and CMV-seronegative.

The CDR3 region has the DNA TGTGCCAGCAGCTTGCGAACGGGGAACACTGAAGCTTTCTTT. Translated: CASSLRTGNTEAFF. This chain uses TRBV5-4 with TRBJ1-1; no clear D. V was pared by 1 base and J by 1 base, with 8 bases between. The CDR3 runs to 14 residues. Looked up from germline, CDR1 is SGHNT and CDR2 is YYREEE (reference sequence).

The chain employs TRBV19 and TRBJ1-5; weak D call: TRBD1 (6 bases). The CDR3 has 15 amino acids. Germline-derived CDR1 and CDR2 are LNHDA and SQIVND (reference sequence). The V end lost 5 bases, the J end lost 3 bases, and 14 bases lay between the germline ends. The CDR3 is CASSPQGRNNQPQHF. CDR3 bases: TGTGCCAGTAGTCCCCAGGGGAGAAACAATCAGCCCCAGCATTTT.

The chain uses TRBV5-1 and TRBJ1-4; a weak D match, TRBD1 (5 bases). The CDR3 is 14 residues long. Germline V gene data show CDR1 as SGHRS and CDR2 as YFSETQ. V was trimmed by 4 bases and J by 3 bases, leaving 10 bases between them. CDR3 DNA: TGCGCCAGCAGCGAAGACAGCGCTAATGAAAAACTGTTTTTT. Its translation: CASSEDSANEKLFF.

The chain is built from TRBV10-3 and TRBJ2-1; 10 bases align to TRBD2. This CDR3 contains 14 residues. With 7 bases clipped from V and 7 bases from J, the junction kept 7 bases outside the gene matches. Germline values: CDR1 ENHRY, CDR2 SYGVKD. CDR3 bases: TGTGCCATCAAGGGTAGCGGGGGGCATAATGAGCAGTTCTTC. Its translation is CAIKGSGGHNEQFF.

This clone was detected once. The V gene is TRBV25-1, the J gene TRBJ2-2; TRBD2 matches at 9 bases. The germline V gene has CDR1 MGHDK and CDR2 SYGVNS. This CDR3 has 14 amino acids. After removal of 9 bases from V and 3 bases from J, the junction contained 5 bases not matched to a gene. This CDR3 is CASATSGYTGELFF. CDR3 bases: TGTGCCAGTGCGACTAGCGGATACACCGGGGAGCTGTTTTTT. Complete variable domain (other parts from reference TRBV25-1 and TRBJ2-2): EADIYQTPRYLVIGTGKKITLECSQTMGHDKMYWYQQDPGMELHLIHYSYGVNSTEKGDLSSESTVSRIRTEHFPLTLESARPSHTSQYLCASATSGYTGELFFGEGSRLTVL.

The rearrangement links TRBV13 to TRBJ2-7; a weak D match, TRBD2 (6 bases). Germline CDR1 reads PRHDT; CDR2 reads FYEKMQ (reference sequence). V was cut by 4 bases and J by 5 bases, with 18 bases left in between. The CDR3 covers 15 residues. CDR3 nucleotide sequence: TGTGCCAGCAGCTATGGGACTGTCGCCGACCACGAGCAGTACTTC. This sequence encodes CASSYGTVADHEQYF.

This chain links TRBV4-2 with TRBJ2-7, with 8 bases matching TRBD1. V lost 0 bases, J lost 6 bases, and 10 bases stayed unmatched. Germline CDR1 and CDR2: LGHNA and YNFKEQ. This CDR3 contains 16 residues. The CDR3 spells CASSQDLRTGSIEQYF. The CDR3 DNA reads as TGTGCCAGCAGCCAAGATCTAAGGACAGGGTCCATCGAGCAGTACTTC.

The V call is TRBV5-4, the J call TRBJ2-3; D is perhaps TRBD2 (5 bases). The germline V gene encodes CDR1 SGHNT and CDR2 YYREEE (reference sequence). V shed 1 base and J shed 0 bases, with 9 bases lying between them. This CDR3 region has 15 residues. The CDR3 here is CASSLLPGSTDTQYF. CDR3 DNA sequence: TGTGCCAGCAGCTTGTTGCCGGGGAGCACAGATACGCAGTATTTT.

The CDR3, as DNA: TGTGCCAGCAGTGACTCGCGACTAGGATACAATGAGCAGTTCTTC. Translating it yields CASSDSRLGYNEQFF. The V call is TRBV2, the J call TRBJ2-1; TRBD2 might be the D (6 bases). CDR1 is SNHLY, CDR2 FYNNEI, per germline. CDR3 length: 15 residues. The V end lost 3 bases, the J end lost 4 bases, and 13 bases lay between the germline ends.

The chain combines TRBV5-6 with TRBJ1-2, with D possibly matching TRBD1 (5 bases). Between the trimmed V and J ends, which lost 4 bases and 5 bases, there was a span of 12 bases. The germline V gene has CDR1 SGHDT and CDR2 YYEEEE. The CDR3 runs 13 residues. The CDR3 loop is CASSAGEGYGYTF. The CDR3, as DNA: TGTGCCAGCAGCGCGGGGGAGGGGTATGGCTACACCTTC.

This chain connects TRBV9 to TRBJ2-7; D is uncertain. The CDR3 is 14 residues long. Trimming stripped 0 bases from V and 7 bases from J, with 14 bases between. Germline CDR1 reads SGDLS; CDR2 reads YYNGEE. CDR3 DNA sequence: TGTGCCAGCAGCGTAGGGGCTGGAAGTTGGGAGCAGTACTTC. It translates to CASSVGAGSWEQYF.

The J gene is TRBJ1-2, the V gene TRBV7-9, with D perhaps TRBD1 (5 bases). The V gene's germline CDR1 is SEHNR and CDR2 FQNEAQ (reference sequence). This CDR3 is 15 amino acids long. Trimming pared 2 bases from V and 0 bases from J, leaving 10 bases between. CDR3 amino acids: CASSLKGAANYGYTF. The CDR3 DNA is TGTGCCAGCAGCTTAAAAGGGGCAGCTAACTATGGCTACACCTTC.

The V call is TRBV19, the J call TRBJ1-5; perhaps TRBD1 as D (6 bases). CDR1 and CDR2 from the germline V gene are LNHDA and SQIVND (reference sequence). The CDR3 totals 18 residues. Trimming pared 5 bases from V and 1 base from J, leaving 21 bases between. This CDR3 reads CASSSIRRNRASNQPQHF. The CDR3, as DNA: TGTGCCAGTAGTTCAATTAGGAGGAACAGGGCAAGCAATCAGCCCCAGCATTTT.

V gene TRBV4-1 combines with J gene TRBJ2-4; possible D gene TRBD1, 5 bases. The germline CDR1 and CDR2 sequences are MGHRA and YSYEKL. The CDR3 has 15 residues. V gave up 1 base and J gave up 7 bases, with 14 bases separating them. The CDR3 DNA reads as TGCGCCAGCAGCCAAGGGTTTAGGGCAGGGAACATTCAGTACTTC. Protein: CASSQGFRAGNIQYF.

A note on this clone: The identical CDR3 is also encoded by other nucleotide sequences in the sample. V gene TRBV7-3 combines with J gene TRBJ2-3; 7 bases align to TRBD2. CDR3 length: 15 amino acids. V was pared by 0 bases and J by 0 bases, with 0 bases of the junction left unmatched. The germline CDR1 and CDR2 sequences are SGHTA and FQGTGA. The CDR3 region is CASSLTGGSTDTQYF. The CDR3 DNA sequence: TGTGCCAGCAGCTTAACGGGGGGGAGCACAGATACGCAGTATTTT.

The V call is TRBV9, the J call TRBJ2-2, with TRBD1 matching over 7 bases. The CDR3 has 15 amino acids. Germline V gene data show CDR1 as SGDLS and CDR2 as YYNGEE. V was pared by 2 bases and J by 6 bases, with 7 bases of the junction left unmatched. The CDR3 bases are TGTGCCAGCAGCGTTGAAGACAGGGCGGCCGGGGAGCTGTTTTTT. It codes for CASSVEDRAAGELFF.

J is TRBJ2-5 and V is TRBV9; 7 nucleotides agree with TRBD2. The CDR3 has 17 residues. Germline V gene data show CDR1 as SGDLS and CDR2 as YYNGEE. V shed 0 bases and J 5 bases; nucleotides not matched to a gene: 13. The CDR3 nucleotides are TGTGCCAGCAGCGTAGCTATTGGCGGGAGAGGATCGGAGACCCAGTACTTC. This codes for CASSVAIGGRGSETQYF.

The chain is built from TRBV27 and TRBJ1-5; perhaps TRBD1 as D (6 bases). The germline gives CDR1 MNHEY, CDR2 SMNVEV (reference sequence). This CDR3 is 13 amino acids long. The V end lost 5 bases, the J end lost 4 bases, and 9 bases lay between the germline ends. Here the CDR3 reads CASSRGFNQPQHF. The CDR3 DNA is TGTGCCAGCAGTAGGGGGTTTAATCAGCCCCAGCATTTT.

Of note for this clone: At one of its ends the junction is not consistent with the germline gene, which may arise from a read error. J is TRBJ2-2 and V is TRBV4-1; D might be TRBD1 (6 bases). CDR1 is MGHRA, CDR2 YSYEKL, per germline. The CDR3 length is 17 residues. The CDR3 DNA sequence: TGCGCCAGCTGCCACCCCACCGGACAGTCGAACACCGGGGAGCTGTTTTTT. Translating gives CASCHPTGQSNTGELFF.

The rearrangement links TRBV7-3 to TRBJ1-2, with no clear D. Per germline, CDR1 SGHTA and CDR2 FQGTGA. V lost 2 bases to trimming and J lost 2 bases, with 6 bases between them. CDR3 size: 13 residues. The chain's CDR3 is CASSLPGNYGYTF. CDR3 in DNA: TGTGCCAGCAGCTTACCCGGGAACTATGGCTACACCTTC.

The chain joins TRBV5-6 to TRBJ1-5; the D gene is possibly TRBD1 (5 bases). The ends were cut back, 4 bases at V and 5 bases at J, with 16 bases in the middle. Germline V CDR1 and CDR2: SGHDT, YYEEEE. There are 15 residues in the CDR3. The DNA for the CDR3 is TGTGCCAGCAGCCCCGGGGGGTTTACGGATCAGCCCCAGCATTTT. Its translation is CASSPGGFTDQPQHF.

This chain links TRBV27 with TRBJ1-1, with D possibly TRBD1 on 6 matching bases. The V end was cut by 2 bases, the J end by 1 base, with 8 bases between. This CDR3 has 14 amino acids. The germline V gene encodes CDR1 MNHEY and CDR2 SMNVEV (reference sequence). CDR3 in DNA: TGTGCCAGCAGTTTAGGGGGCGGGAACACTGAAGCTTTCTTT. Residues: CASSLGGGNTEAFF.

Only one count was recorded for this clone. The chain is built from TRBV12-2 and TRBJ1-1. TRBV12-2 is marked as a pseudogene. The CDR3 runs 11 residues. In DNA, the CDR3 is TGTGCATCTTATCTGAACACTGAAGCTTTCTTT. Amino acids: CASYLNTEAFF.